Listed below are T cell receptor beta chains from one sample, sequenced in a study of CD8 T cells in ankylosing spondylitis. One entry per CDR3 protein results from TCRdb running MiXCR on the 5' RACE reads. The data contain almost 400,000 distinct CDR3 sequences, approximately 20% of them singletons. The sequenced sample was blood, either unsorted or a sorted T cell fraction (not recorded which). These receptors all stem from a male donor with ankylosing spondylitis. CDR3s include the opening cysteine and the closing phenylalanine or tryptophan. The order of the fields is CDR3 DNA, CDR3 protein, D gene, clone size, J gene, V gene. The D gene is left open where the match is weak. The listing skips clone size in some rows; elsewhere it reads once, few, many or a size class.

CDR3 DNA: TGTGCCACCAGTGACGGCCTCGGTGGCTACACCTTC
CDR3 protein: CATSDGLGGYTF
D gene: .
clone size: many
J gene: TRBJ1-2
V gene: TRBV24-1

CDR3 DNA: TGTGCCAGCAGCCAAGAGGTGGGACAGGGGGAAGCTTTCTTT
CDR3 protein: CASSQEVGQGEAFF
D gene: TRBD1
clone size: few
J gene: TRBJ1-1
V gene: TRBV4-2

CDR3 DNA: TGCGCCAGCAGCCAAGATAGGACAGGGATCACCGGGGAGCTGTTTTTT
CDR3 protein: CASSQDRTGITGELFF
D gene: TRBD1
clone size: few
J gene: TRBJ2-2
V gene: TRBV4-1

CDR3 DNA: TGTGCCAGCAGCCCTCCGGGGCTAGCGGGAGTGGATGAGCAGTTCTTC
CDR3 protein: CASSPPGLAGVDEQFF
D gene: TRBD2
clone size: .
J gene: TRBJ2-1
V gene: TRBV3-1

CDR3 DNA: TGTGCCAGCAGCCAACTTACAGGGGCGACAGATACGCAGTATTTT
CDR3 protein: CASSQLTGATDTQYF
D gene: TRBD1
clone size: .
J gene: TRBJ2-3
V gene: TRBV14

CDR3 DNA: TGTGCCAGCAGTGACAGGGGGGATTCCGAGCAGTACTTC
CDR3 protein: CASSDRGDSEQYF
D gene: .
clone size: .
J gene: TRBJ2-7
V gene: TRBV2

CDR3 DNA: TGCGCCAGCAGCTTGGGACCCCTGGCCAATGAGCAGTTCTTC
CDR3 protein: CASSLGPLANEQFF
D gene: .
clone size: few
J gene: TRBJ2-1
V gene: TRBV5-1

CDR3 DNA: TGTGCCAGCAGCTTAGGACAGGGGTTGGACACAGATACGCAGTATTTT
CDR3 protein: CASSLGQGLDTDTQYF
D gene: TRBD1
clone size: few
J gene: TRBJ2-3
V gene: TRBV7-2

CDR3 DNA: TGTGCCAGCAGCTTCTCCCCCACAGATACGCAGTATTTT
CDR3 protein: CASSFSPTDTQYF
D gene: .
clone size: many
J gene: TRBJ2-3
V gene: TRBV11-2

CDR3 DNA: TGTGCCAGCAGCCAAGATATGCTAGCCTATGAGCAGTTCTTC
CDR3 protein: CASSQDMLAYEQFF
D gene: .
clone size: few
J gene: TRBJ2-1
V gene: TRBV3-1

CDR3 DNA: TGTGCCATCAGAGAGGACGGCTCTAGCACAGATACGCAGTATTTT
CDR3 protein: CAIREDGSSTDTQYF
D gene: .
clone size: .
J gene: TRBJ2-3
V gene: TRBV10-3

CDR3 DNA: TGTGCCAGCAGTTCCCCCACCGGGACAGGAACGTACAATGAGCAGTTCTTC
CDR3 protein: CASSSPTGTGTYNEQFF
D gene: TRBD1
clone size: .
J gene: TRBJ2-1
V gene: TRBV6-5

CDR3 DNA: TGCGCCAGCAGCTTCTCACAGGGAGGAACTGAAGCTTTCTTT
CDR3 protein: CASSFSQGGTEAFF
D gene: .
clone size: .
J gene: TRBJ1-1
V gene: TRBV5-1

CDR3 DNA: TGCGCCAGCAGCTTGAGTGGGGGGGCCACTGAAGCTTTCTTT
CDR3 protein: CASSLSGGATEAFF
D gene: .
clone size: few
J gene: TRBJ1-1
V gene: TRBV5-1

CDR3 DNA: TGTGCCAGCAGTACCCACCGACTAGCGGGCACAGATACGCAGTATTTT
CDR3 protein: CASSTHRLAGTDTQYF
D gene: TRBD2
clone size: .
J gene: TRBJ2-3
V gene: TRBV27